This TCR beta chain was identified in a study of human T cells and chemical hapten exposure. At the level of the study: Skin of the upper inner arm, roughly 2 cm by roughly 2 cm, received 2% DPC for sensitization. Patients, mostly women, had alopecia areata, alopecia totalis or alopecia universalis. Slight volume differences across pooled libraries mainly accounted for varying per-sample TCR yields.

As to time point: patch test 2, 6 weeks after DPC sensitization. Treatment of the sample: therapeutic diphenylcyclopropenone sensitization with weekly scalp DPC. The library attached unique molecular identifiers to individual cDNA molecules. MiXCR was run by TCRdb on the RACE reads, yielding one entry per CDR3 protein. The sample consists of hundreds of thousands of distinct CDR3 sequences, nearly 6.5% of them appearing once. This clonotype was found many times. Between the trimmed V and J ends, which lost 2 bases and 8 bases, there was a span of 16 bases. Germline-derived CDR1 and CDR2 are MNHEY and SVGEGT. CDR3 size: 16 residues.

This material consisted of whole blood, taken in connection with sensitization to the hapten diphenylcyclopropenone (DPC). This receptor was taken from a woman aged 18 to 35 with alopecia areata. Some clones in this sample may be carry-over from other donors' samples. The V and J genes are TRBV6-2 or TRBV6-3 and TRBJ1-6; D is undetermined. The CDR3 DNA is TGTGCCAGCAGTTACAATCGCGGAGGCCGGGATTCACCCCTCCACTTT. This gives the protein CASSYNRGGRDSPLHF.